These T cell receptor beta chains were read from a single sample in a study of blood T cell repertoires in COVID-19. Sequencing was performed with immunoSEQ multiplex PCR; in TCRdb, only in-frame clones are kept and a portion is missing. The sample carries about 670,000 clones, just under 90% recorded once. The specimen was peripheral blood. The receptors come from a woman between 18 and 29 years old with acute or convalescent COVID-19. CDR3s include the opening cysteine and the closing phenylalanine or tryptophan. Each record gives: D gene, V gene, J gene, clone size, CDR3 DNA, CDR3 protein. A D gene is named only where the DNA matches it firmly. Where a row states a size, it is once, few, many or the class of an expanded clone; other rows omit it.

d_gene: NA; v_gene: TRBV6-5; j_gene: TRBJ2-7; abundance: NA; CDR3nt: TGTGCCAGCAGTTATGGGGTGCGGGAAAGCATGTGGTACTTC; CDR3aa: CASSYGVRESMWYF
d_gene: NA; v_gene: TRBV24-1; j_gene: TRBJ2-7; abundance: NA; CDR3nt: TGTGCCACCAGTGATATCTTCAGGGACGAGCAGTACTTC; CDR3aa: CATSDIFRDEQYF
d_gene: TRBD1; v_gene: TRBV19; j_gene: TRBJ1-2; abundance: NA; CDR3nt: TGTGCCAGTAGTCTCGGGACAGGGGCCATGTTATACTATGGCTACACCTTC; CDR3aa: CASSLGTGAMLYYGYTF
d_gene: TRBD1; v_gene: TRBV3-1/TRBV3-2; j_gene: TRBJ2-7; abundance: NA; CDR3nt: TGTGCCAGCAGCCACGGGACAGGGGAGCAGTACTTC; CDR3aa: CASSHGTGEQYF
d_gene: NA; v_gene: TRBV7-3; j_gene: TRBJ1-1; abundance: NA; CDR3nt: TGTGCCAGCAGCTTTAGCGGTAGCACTGAAGCTTTCTTT; CDR3aa: CASSFSGSTEAFF
d_gene: TRBD1; v_gene: TRBV5-1; j_gene: TRBJ1-2; abundance: NA; CDR3nt: TGCGCCAGCAGCTTGAGGACAGGGGGCGGCTATGGCTACACCTTC; CDR3aa: CASSLRTGGGYGYTF
d_gene: NA; v_gene: TRBV2; j_gene: TRBJ1-2; abundance: NA; CDR3nt: TGTGCCAGCAGGATCGCGGGGGACAGCTACACCTTC; CDR3aa: CASRIAGDSYTF
d_gene: TRBD1; v_gene: TRBV9; j_gene: TRBJ1-1; abundance: NA; CDR3nt: TGTGCCCCCGGGACAGGGGGCGTGGGGGTCCCTGAAGCTTTCTTT; CDR3aa: CAPGTGGVGVPEAFF
d_gene: NA; v_gene: TRBV9; j_gene: TRBJ2-7; abundance: NA; CDR3nt: TGTGCCAGCAGCGTAGCAGGCGAGTCCTACGAGCAGTACTTC; CDR3aa: CASSVAGESYEQYF
d_gene: NA; v_gene: TRBV5-1; j_gene: TRBJ1-2; abundance: NA; CDR3nt: TGCGCCAGCAGCTTGCGTATACAGGGACGAGGGGGAGGCTACACCTTC; CDR3aa: CASSLRIQGRGGGYTF
d_gene: NA; v_gene: TRBV6-5; j_gene: TRBJ1-2; abundance: NA; CDR3nt: TGTGCCAGCAGTTATGGGGGGGAGGCCTATGGCTACACCTTC; CDR3aa: CASSYGGEAYGYTF
d_gene: TRBD1; v_gene: TRBV6-5; j_gene: TRBJ2-7; abundance: NA; CDR3nt: TGTGCCAGCAGTATGACAGGGCCCTTCTACGAGCAGTACTTC; CDR3aa: CASSMTGPFYEQYF
d_gene: NA; v_gene: TRBV5-8; j_gene: TRBJ1-2; abundance: once; CDR3nt: TGTGCCAGCAGCCAAAATCTGCCGGACTATGGCTACACCTTC; CDR3aa: CASSQNLPDYGYTF
d_gene: NA; v_gene: TRBV4-3; j_gene: TRBJ1-4; abundance: NA; CDR3nt: TGCGCCAGCAGCCAAGGTCTCGGCACCGGGGATGAAAAACTGTTTTTT; CDR3aa: CASSQGLGTGDEKLFF
d_gene: TRBD1; v_gene: TRBV7-3; j_gene: TRBJ1-2; abundance: NA; CDR3nt: TGTGCCAGCAGCTTAACGACAGGGTCGAACTATGGCTACACCTTC; CDR3aa: CASSLTTGSNYGYTF
d_gene: NA; v_gene: TRBV3-1/TRBV3-2; j_gene: TRBJ2-1; abundance: once; CDR3nt: TGTGCCAGCAGCCCCCGGGGAAACTACAATGAGCAGTTCTTC; CDR3aa: CASSPRGNYNEQFF
d_gene: NA; v_gene: TRBV7-9; j_gene: TRBJ2-3; abundance: once; CDR3nt: TGTGCCAGCAGGACAGGCGTCATGTCTAGCACAGATACGCAGTATTTT; CDR3aa: CASRTGVMSSTDTQYF
d_gene: NA; v_gene: TRBV5-5; j_gene: TRBJ1-5; abundance: few; CDR3nt: TGTGCCAGCAGTCCTTACCCAGGGGACCAGCCCCAGCATTTT; CDR3aa: CASSPYPGDQPQHF
d_gene: NA; v_gene: TRBV5-1; j_gene: TRBJ2-7; abundance: NA; CDR3nt: TGCGCCAGCAGCTTGGCCACTGTTCGACAGACCTACGAGCAGTACTTC; CDR3aa: CASSLATVRQTYEQYF
d_gene: NA; v_gene: TRBV7-2; j_gene: TRBJ1-2; abundance: NA; CDR3nt: TGTGCCAGCAGCTTAGGGCAGAACTATGGCTACACCTTC; CDR3aa: CASSLGQNYGYTF
d_gene: NA; v_gene: TRBV27; j_gene: TRBJ2-7; abundance: NA; CDR3nt: TGTGCCAGCACCTCTCATGGACAGACCTACGAGCAGTACTTC; CDR3aa: CASTSHGQTYEQYF
d_gene: NA; v_gene: TRBV27; j_gene: TRBJ1-6; abundance: NA; CDR3nt: TGTGCCAGCAGTTTATTAGCGGGGATAGATAATTCACCCCTCCACTTT; CDR3aa: CASSLLAGIDNSPLHF
d_gene: NA; v_gene: TRBV30; j_gene: TRBJ1-6; abundance: NA; CDR3nt: TGTGCCTGGAGTGTGGGCAGAGAGTATTCACCCCTCCACTTT; CDR3aa: CAWSVGREYSPLHF
d_gene: NA; v_gene: TRBV24-1; j_gene: TRBJ2-6; abundance: NA; CDR3nt: TGTGCCACCAGTGATTTCGGAGGCACTGGGGCCAACGTCCTGACTTTC; CDR3aa: CATSDFGGTGANVLTF
d_gene: NA; v_gene: TRBV29-1; j_gene: TRBJ1-1; abundance: NA; CDR3nt: TGCAGCGTCCCTTTGCGGTCGAACACTGAAGCTTTCTTT; CDR3aa: CSVPLRSNTEAFF
d_gene: NA; v_gene: TRBV20-1; j_gene: TRBJ1-3; abundance: NA; CDR3nt: TGCAGTGCTAGTCCCGGGCCGGAGGCAGGAAACACCATATATTTT; CDR3aa: CSASPGPEAGNTIYF
d_gene: NA; v_gene: TRBV12-3/TRBV12-4; j_gene: TRBJ2-7; abundance: NA; CDR3nt: TGTGCCAGCACCATACGGGGGGAGCAGTACTTC; CDR3aa: CASTIRGEQYF
d_gene: NA; v_gene: TRBV7-9; j_gene: TRBJ1-6; abundance: NA; CDR3nt: TGTGCCAGCAGCTTATCGGGCGGGAATTCACCCCTCCACTTT; CDR3aa: CASSLSGGNSPLHF
d_gene: NA; v_gene: TRBV6-2/TRBV6-3; j_gene: TRBJ2-3; abundance: NA; CDR3nt: TGTGCCAGCAGTTACTCGCAGGAAACAGATACGCAGTATTTT; CDR3aa: CASSYSQETDTQYF
d_gene: TRBD1; v_gene: TRBV6-1; j_gene: TRBJ2-7; abundance: NA; CDR3nt: TGTGCCAGCAGTGAACTATCAGGGGGCGCGGGGCCTTACGAGCAGTACTTC; CDR3aa: CASSELSGGAGPYEQYF
d_gene: NA; v_gene: TRBV25-1; j_gene: TRBJ2-2; abundance: NA; CDR3nt: TGTGCCAGCAGTGTTGGGACACCGACCGGGGAGCTGTTTTTT; CDR3aa: CASSVGTPTGELFF
d_gene: TRBD1; v_gene: TRBV10-3; j_gene: TRBJ1-2; abundance: NA; CDR3nt: TGTGCCATCAGCGGGACAGGGGACGGCTACACCTTC; CDR3aa: CAISGTGDGYTF
d_gene: TRBD1; v_gene: TRBV7-2; j_gene: TRBJ1-3; abundance: NA; CDR3nt: TGTGCCAGCAGCTGGGGACAGGGAGATAGAAACACCATATATTTT; CDR3aa: CASSWGQGDRNTIYF
d_gene: TRBD1; v_gene: TRBV19; j_gene: TRBJ2-3; abundance: NA; CDR3nt: TGTGCCACTAGCTCCTGGGACAGGGGGACAGATACGCAGTATTTT; CDR3aa: CATSSWDRGTDTQYF
d_gene: NA; v_gene: TRBV18; j_gene: TRBJ2-1; abundance: NA; CDR3nt: TGTGCCAGCTCACCAGGAGGGGTGGATGAGCAGTTCTTC; CDR3aa: CASSPGGVDEQFF
d_gene: TRBD2; v_gene: TRBV7-2; j_gene: TRBJ2-1; abundance: NA; CDR3nt: TGTGCCAGTCTTGGGCGGGGGGGAAATGAGCAGTTCTTC; CDR3aa: CASLGRGGNEQFF
d_gene: NA; v_gene: TRBV6-6; j_gene: TRBJ1-2; abundance: NA; CDR3nt: TGTGCCAGCAGTTACCCCCAGTATGGCTACACCTTC; CDR3aa: CASSYPQYGYTF
d_gene: TRBD1; v_gene: TRBV5-4; j_gene: TRBJ1-1; abundance: NA; CDR3nt: TGTGCCAGCAGCCGACAGGGTCAAAGCACTGAAGCTTTCTTT; CDR3aa: CASSRQGQSTEAFF
d_gene: TRBD1; v_gene: TRBV6-5; j_gene: TRBJ1-1; abundance: NA; CDR3nt: TGTGCCAGCAGTTTACAGGGGATGGGGAACACTGAAGCTTTCTTT; CDR3aa: CASSLQGMGNTEAFF
d_gene: TRBD1; v_gene: TRBV29-1; j_gene: TRBJ2-2; abundance: NA; CDR3nt: TGCAGCGTTGATAAGGGGGCCGGGACCGGGGAGCTGTTTTTT; CDR3aa: CSVDKGAGTGELFF
d_gene: TRBD1; v_gene: TRBV29-1; j_gene: TRBJ1-5; abundance: NA; CDR3nt: TGCAGCGTTGCCCGGGACAGAAATCAGCCCCAGCATTTT; CDR3aa: CSVARDRNQPQHF